The sequence of this T cell receptor beta chain was determined in a study of OX40 agonist ivuxolimab in advanced cancers. Turning to the study itself: Patients received intravenous ivuxolimab every 2 weeks at 0.01 to 10 mg/kg. Subjects had a mean age of about 65 years, with a range of about 23 to 90; 82.7% were male.

Germline lookup yields CDR1 SGDLS and CDR2 YYNGEE. This CDR3 has 13 residues. Trimming removed 4 bases from V and 2 bases from J, with 8 bases in between. Repertoires were generated with immunoSEQ multiplex PCR, while TCRdb's copy carries only in-frame clones and drops some. This table has 100,000 to 150,000 clones, less than 95% appearing once. Peripheral blood came from all dose cohorts at three timepoints. This sequence originates from an adult with an advanced solid tumor such as melanoma, head and neck, liver or kidney cancer. This sample comprised CD4+ or CD8+ T cells sorted from blood, obtained in a trial of the OX40 agonist ivuxolimab. The gene calls are TRBV9 and TRBJ2-3, with D possibly matching TRBD2 (7 bases). The DNA for the CDR3 is TGTGCCAGCAGCCGGGGGGCCACAGATACGCAGTATTTT. It is translated as CASSRGATDTQYF.